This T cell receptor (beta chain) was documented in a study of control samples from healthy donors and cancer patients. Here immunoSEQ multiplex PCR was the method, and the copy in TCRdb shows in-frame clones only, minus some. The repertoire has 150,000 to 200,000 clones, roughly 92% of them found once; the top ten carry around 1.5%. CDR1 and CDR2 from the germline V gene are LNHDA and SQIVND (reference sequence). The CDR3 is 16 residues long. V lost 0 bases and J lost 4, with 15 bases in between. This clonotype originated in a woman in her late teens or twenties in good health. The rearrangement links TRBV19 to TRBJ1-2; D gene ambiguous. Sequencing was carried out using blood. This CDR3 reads CASSIEVETVRYGYTF. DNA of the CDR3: TGTGCCAGTAGTATAGAAGTTGAGACGGTTCGCTATGGCTACACCTTC.